The 9 T cell receptor beta chains below come from one sample, sequenced in a study of shared clonotypes between healthy human individuals (TCRdb year 2020). For the CD8 naive samples, CD45RO-negative cells were positively selected for CCR7, yielding a CD45RA+CCR7+ population from which TemRA cells were excluded. The library was built by means of the immunoSEQ multiplex PCR assay. TCRdb stores this immuneACCESS table with in-frame sequences only. Part of the clones is absent; in the studies checked, under half of the shortfall reflects unresolved V genes, and no reason is known for the rest. This sample holds about 1,800,000 clones; roughly 95% were observed only once. Around 1% of the sample is taken by the ten largest. Sequenced sample: naive CD8+ T cells sorted from blood. Taken with the paper, the label for cell subset or site translates to: CD45RA+CCR7+. These receptor sequences come from a man in his late teens or twenties in good health.

Comment on this clone: This sample also contains other DNA sequences that code for the same CDR3. The chain combines TRBV5-1 with TRBJ2-6; the match to TRBD2 covers 7 bases. This CDR3 has 16 amino acids. With 2 bases clipped from V and 1 base from J, the junction kept 3 bases outside the gene matches. The germline CDR1 and CDR2 sequences are SGHRS and YFSETQ. The CDR3 DNA is TGCGCCAGCAGCTTAGGGGAGGGGTCTGGGGCCAACGTCCTGACTTTC. This sequence encodes CASSLGEGSGANVLTF.

The chain joins TRBV2 to TRBJ2-5; maybe TRBD1 (5 bases). The J call is uncertain, as TRBJ2-7 better fits the DNA end. The CDR3 sequence is 14 residues long. From germline, CDR1 is SNHLY and CDR2 FYNNEI. In DNA form, the CDR3 reads TGTGCCAGCAGTGATGACAGTAGCTCCTACGAGCAGTACTTC. It yields the protein CASSDDSSSYEQYF.

The rearrangement uses TRBV6-5 and TRBJ2-7; TRBD1 matches at 11 bases. The junction had 5 bases not matched to a gene; V was cut back by 1 base and J by 3 bases. Germline V gives CDR1 MNHEY, CDR2 SVGAGI. The CDR3 totals 16 residues. CDR3 protein: CASSYFTGTGGYEQYF. The CDR3 DNA follows: TGTGCCAGCAGTTACTTTACCGGGACAGGGGGCTACGAGCAGTACTTC.

About this clone: Other DNA sequences from this sample encode an identical CDR3 as well. V and J are TRBV11-2 and TRBJ2-2; maybe TRBD1 (7 bases). This CDR3 comprises 15 residues. CDR1 and CDR2 from the germline V gene are SGHAT and FQNNGV. Trimming shortened V by 1 base and J by 5 bases, and 11 bases separated the two germline ends. The CDR3 nucleotides are TGTGCCAGCAGCTTAGGTGCAGGGGGGACCGGGGAGCTGTTTTTT. It translates to CASSLGAGGTGELFF.

Points on this clone: Other DNA sequences in the same sample also yield this CDR3. The chain is built from TRBV19 and TRBJ2-5, with 7 positions matching TRBD1. Per the germline V gene, CDR1 is LNHDA and CDR2 is SQIVND (reference sequence). The CDR3 has 15 amino acids. The J segment lost 2 bases and the V segment lost 3 bases, leaving 6 bases of the junction unmatched. CDR3 DNA: TGTGCCAGTAGTATCGACAGGGTTGGGCAAGAGACCCAGTACTTC. Encoded protein: CASSIDRVGQETQYF.

The chain joins TRBV27 to TRBJ2-5, with D unclear. Germline CDR1 and CDR2: MNHEY and SMNVEV (reference sequence). The CDR3 covers 14 residues. The ends were cut back, 3 bases at V and 4 bases at J, with 12 bases in the middle. The CDR3 loop is CASSFIGNVETQYF. The CDR3 bases are TGTGCCAGCAGTTTCATAGGGAACGTAGAGACCCAGTACTTC.

V gene TRBV2 combines with J gene TRBJ2-5, with 8 bases that match TRBD1. The CDR3 contains 15 residues. Germline-derived CDR1 and CDR2 are SNHLY and FYNNEI. Trimming removed 0 bases from V and 2 bases from J; junction bases left unmatched: 2. The CDR3 DNA reads TGTGCCAGCAGTGAAGCAACAGGGGGGCAAGAGACCCAGTACTTC. As protein: CASSEATGGQETQYF.

This clone was seen just once. Other DNA sequences in the same sample also yield this CDR3. V and J are TRBV6-5 and TRBJ2-7; possible D gene TRBD2, 6 bases. CDR3 length: 12 amino acids. Germline lookup yields CDR1 MNHEY and CDR2 SVGAGI. Trimming left V 5 bases short and J 5 bases short, with 10 bases between. This CDR3 is CASSPGGDEQYF. The CDR3 region has the DNA TGTGCCAGCAGTCCTGGCGGGGACGAGCAGTACTTC.

The chain uses TRBV30 and TRBJ1-2; 8 bases are a match to TRBD1. Germline values: CDR1 GTSNPN, CDR2 SVGIG (reference sequence). The CDR3 length is 13 residues. The J segment lost 7 bases and the V segment lost 3 bases, leaving 7 bases of the junction unmatched. CDR3 sequence reads: CAWRKPGGFGYTF. CDR3 in DNA: TGTGCCTGGAGGAAACCAGGGGGCTTTGGCTACACCTTC.